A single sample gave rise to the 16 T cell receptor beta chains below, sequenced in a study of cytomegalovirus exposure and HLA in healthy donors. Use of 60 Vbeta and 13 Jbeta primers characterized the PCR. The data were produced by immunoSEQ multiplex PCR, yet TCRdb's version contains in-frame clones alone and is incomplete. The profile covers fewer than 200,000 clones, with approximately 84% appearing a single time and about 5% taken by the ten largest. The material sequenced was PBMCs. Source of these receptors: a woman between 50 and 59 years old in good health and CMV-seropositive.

The chain's CDR3 is CASSWGGSGSLETQYF. The CDR3, as DNA: TGCGCCAGCAGCTGGGGAGGGAGCGGGAGTTTAGAGACCCAGTACTTC. This rearrangement joins TRBV5-1 to TRBJ2-5, with 8 bases aligning to TRBD2. The junction had 11 bases not matched to a gene; V was cut back by 3 bases and J by 4 bases. CDR3 length: 16 amino acids. Germline V gene lookup returns CDR1 SGHRS and CDR2 YFSETQ.

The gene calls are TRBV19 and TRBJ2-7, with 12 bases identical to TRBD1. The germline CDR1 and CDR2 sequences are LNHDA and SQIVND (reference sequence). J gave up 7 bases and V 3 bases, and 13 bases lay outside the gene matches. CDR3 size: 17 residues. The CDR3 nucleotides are TGTGCCAGTAGTATGTTTTCCTCGGGACAGGGGGCAAGAGAGCAGTACTTC. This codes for CASSMFSSGQGAREQYF. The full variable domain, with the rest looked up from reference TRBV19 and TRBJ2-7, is DGGITQSPKYLFRKEGQNVTLSCEQNLNHDAMYWYRQDPGQGLRLIYYSQIVNDFQKGDIAEGYSVSREKKESFPLTVTSAQKNPTAFYLCASSMFSSGQGAREQYFGPGTRLTVT.

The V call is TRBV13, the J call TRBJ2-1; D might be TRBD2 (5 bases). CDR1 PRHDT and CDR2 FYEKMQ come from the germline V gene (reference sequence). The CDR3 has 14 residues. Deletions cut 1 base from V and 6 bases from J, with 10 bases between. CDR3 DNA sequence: TGTGCCAGCAGCTTAGCGGGGTCCGTCAATGAGCAGTTCTTC. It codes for CASSLAGSVNEQFF.

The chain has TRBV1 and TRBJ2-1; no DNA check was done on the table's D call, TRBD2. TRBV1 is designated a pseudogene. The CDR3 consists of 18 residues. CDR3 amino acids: CTSSQEVPAGGQGNEQFF. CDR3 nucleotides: TGCACCAGCAGCCAAGAAGTCCCAGCGGGGGGGCAGGGCAATGAGCAGTTCTTC.

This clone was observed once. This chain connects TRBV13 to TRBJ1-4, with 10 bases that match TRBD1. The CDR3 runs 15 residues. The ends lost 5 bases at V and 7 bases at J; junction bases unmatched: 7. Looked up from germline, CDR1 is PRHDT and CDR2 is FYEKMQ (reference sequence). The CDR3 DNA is TGTGCCAGCAGCACCGCTGACAGGGGGCGTGAAAAACTGTTTTTT. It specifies CASSTADRGREKLFF.

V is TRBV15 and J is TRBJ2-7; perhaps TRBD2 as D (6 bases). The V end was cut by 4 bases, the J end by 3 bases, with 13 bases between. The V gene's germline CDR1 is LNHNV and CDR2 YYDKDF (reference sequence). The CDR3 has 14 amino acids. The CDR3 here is CATSNWGEIYEQYF. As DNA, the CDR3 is TGTGCCACCAGCAACTGGGGGGAAATCTACGAGCAGTACTTC.

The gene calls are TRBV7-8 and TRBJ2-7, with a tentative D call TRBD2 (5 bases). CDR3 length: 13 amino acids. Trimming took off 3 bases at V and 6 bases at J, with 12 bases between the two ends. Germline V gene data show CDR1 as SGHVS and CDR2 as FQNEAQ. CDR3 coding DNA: TGTGCCAGCAGCTTCTGTCGGGGTTGCGAGCAGTACTTC. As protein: CASSFCRGCEQYF.

The CDR3 sequence is CASDGASGGAYFGELFF. The CDR3 coding sequence is TGTGCCAGTGACGGGGCTAGCGGGGGGGCCTACTTCGGGGAGCTGTTTTTT. The rearrangement joins TRBV19 to TRBJ2-2; 12 bases map to TRBD2. V lost 8 bases, J lost 7 bases, and 14 bases stayed unmatched. There are 17 residues in the CDR3. Per germline, CDR1 LNHDA and CDR2 SQIVND (reference sequence).

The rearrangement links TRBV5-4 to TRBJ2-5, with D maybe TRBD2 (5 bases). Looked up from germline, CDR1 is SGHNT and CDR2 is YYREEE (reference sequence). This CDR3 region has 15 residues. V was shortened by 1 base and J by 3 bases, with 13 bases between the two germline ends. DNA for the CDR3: TGTGCCAGCAGCTTGCTGGCAGGAGGAGAAGAGACCCAGTACTTC. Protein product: CASSLLAGGEETQYF.

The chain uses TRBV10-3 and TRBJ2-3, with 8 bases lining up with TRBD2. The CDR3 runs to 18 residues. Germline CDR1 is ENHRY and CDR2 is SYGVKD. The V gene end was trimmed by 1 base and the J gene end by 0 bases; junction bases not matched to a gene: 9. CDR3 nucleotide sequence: TGTGCCATCAGTGAGTGGCGGAGGGCTAGCGGGAGCACAGATACGCAGTATTTT. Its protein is CAISEWRRASGSTDTQYF.

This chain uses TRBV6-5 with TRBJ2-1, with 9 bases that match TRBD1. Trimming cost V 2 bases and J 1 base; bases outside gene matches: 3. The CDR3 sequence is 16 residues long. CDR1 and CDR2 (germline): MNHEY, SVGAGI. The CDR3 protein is CASSYRGQGSYNEQFF. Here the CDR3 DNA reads TGTGCCAGCAGTTACCGGGGACAGGGATCCTACAATGAGCAGTTCTTC.

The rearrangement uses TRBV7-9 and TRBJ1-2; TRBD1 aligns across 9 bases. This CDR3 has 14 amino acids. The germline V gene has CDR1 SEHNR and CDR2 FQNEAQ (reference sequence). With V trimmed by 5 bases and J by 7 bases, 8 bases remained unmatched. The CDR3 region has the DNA TGTGCCAGCAGCCTAGACAGGGGGAAGGGTGGCTACACCTTC. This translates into CASSLDRGKGGYTF.

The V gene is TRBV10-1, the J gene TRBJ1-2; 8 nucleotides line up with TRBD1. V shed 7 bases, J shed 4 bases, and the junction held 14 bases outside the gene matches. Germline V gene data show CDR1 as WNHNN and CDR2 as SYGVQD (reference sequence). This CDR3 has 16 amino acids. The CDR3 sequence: CASKHREQGDFYGYTF. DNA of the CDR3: TGCGCCAGCAAACATAGGGAACAGGGGGACTTCTATGGCTACACCTTC.

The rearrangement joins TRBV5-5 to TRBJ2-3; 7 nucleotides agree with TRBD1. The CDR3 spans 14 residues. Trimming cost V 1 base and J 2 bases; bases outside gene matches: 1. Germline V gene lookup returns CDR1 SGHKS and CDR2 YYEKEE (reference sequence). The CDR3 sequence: CASSLTGVTDTQYF. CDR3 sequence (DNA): TGTGCCAGCAGCTTGACAGGGGTCACAGATACGCAGTATTTT.

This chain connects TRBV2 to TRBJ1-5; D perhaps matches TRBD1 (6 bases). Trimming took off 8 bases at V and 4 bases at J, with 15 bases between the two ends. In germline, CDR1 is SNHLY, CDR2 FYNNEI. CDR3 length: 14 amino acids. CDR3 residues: CASGAGTKNQPQHF. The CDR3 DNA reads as TGTGCCAGCGGGGCCGGGACAAAAAATCAGCCCCAGCATTTT.

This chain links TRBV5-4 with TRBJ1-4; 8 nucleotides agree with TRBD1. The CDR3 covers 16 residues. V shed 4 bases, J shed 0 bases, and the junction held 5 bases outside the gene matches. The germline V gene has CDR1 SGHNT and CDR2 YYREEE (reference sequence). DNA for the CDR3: TGTGCCAGCAGCCCCGGACAGGGTGCAACTAATGAAAAACTGTTTTTT. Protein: CASSPGQGATNEKLFF.